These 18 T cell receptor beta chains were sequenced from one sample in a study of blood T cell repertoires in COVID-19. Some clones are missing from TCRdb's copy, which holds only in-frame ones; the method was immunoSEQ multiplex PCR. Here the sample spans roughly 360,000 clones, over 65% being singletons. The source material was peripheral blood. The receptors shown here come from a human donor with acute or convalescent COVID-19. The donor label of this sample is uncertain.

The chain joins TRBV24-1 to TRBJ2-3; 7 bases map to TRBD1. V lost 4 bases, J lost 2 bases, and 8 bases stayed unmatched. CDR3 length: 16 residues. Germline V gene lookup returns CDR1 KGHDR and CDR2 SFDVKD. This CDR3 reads CATSDPRGGHTDTQYF. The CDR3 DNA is TGTGCCACCAGTGACCCCCGAGGGGGCCACACAGATACGCAGTATTTT.

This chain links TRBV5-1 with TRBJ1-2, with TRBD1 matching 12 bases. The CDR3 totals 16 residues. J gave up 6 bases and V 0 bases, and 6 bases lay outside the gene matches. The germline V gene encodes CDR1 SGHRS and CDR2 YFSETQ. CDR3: CASSLEVGQGANGYTF. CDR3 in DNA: TGCGCCAGCAGCTTGGAGGTGGGACAGGGGGCGAATGGCTACACCTTC.

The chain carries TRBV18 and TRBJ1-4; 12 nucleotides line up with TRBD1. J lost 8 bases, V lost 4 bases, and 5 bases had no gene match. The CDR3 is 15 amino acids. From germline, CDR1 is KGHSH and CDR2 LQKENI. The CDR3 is CASSLGTGGSEKLFF. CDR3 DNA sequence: TGTGCCAGCTCACTTGGGACAGGGGGCTCCGAAAAACTGTTTTTT.

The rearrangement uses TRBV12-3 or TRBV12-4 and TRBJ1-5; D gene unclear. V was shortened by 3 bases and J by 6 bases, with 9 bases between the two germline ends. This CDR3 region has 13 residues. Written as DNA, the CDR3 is TGTGCCAGCAGTTTCGCGGGGTCTCAGCCCCAGCATTTT. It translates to CASSFAGSQPQHF.

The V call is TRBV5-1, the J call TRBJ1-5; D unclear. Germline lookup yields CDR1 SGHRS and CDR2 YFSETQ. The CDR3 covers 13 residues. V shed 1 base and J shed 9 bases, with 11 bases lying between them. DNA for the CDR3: TGCGCCAGCAGCTTGCAGCAAGGCGGGCCCCAGCATTTT. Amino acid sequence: CASSLQQGGPQHF.

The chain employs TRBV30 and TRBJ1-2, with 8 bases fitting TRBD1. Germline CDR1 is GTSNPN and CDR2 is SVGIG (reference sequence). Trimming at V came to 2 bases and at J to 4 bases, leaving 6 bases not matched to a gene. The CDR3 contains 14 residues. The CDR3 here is CAWSLGQGSYGYTF. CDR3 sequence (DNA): TGTGCCTGGAGTCTCGGACAGGGTAGCTATGGCTACACCTTC. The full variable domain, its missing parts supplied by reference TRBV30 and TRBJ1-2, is SQTIHQWPATLVQPVGSPLSLECTVEGTSNPNLYWYRQAAGRGLQLLFYSVGIGQISSEVPQNLSASRPQDRQFILSSKKLLLSDSGFYLCAWSLGQGSYGYTFGSGTRLTVV.

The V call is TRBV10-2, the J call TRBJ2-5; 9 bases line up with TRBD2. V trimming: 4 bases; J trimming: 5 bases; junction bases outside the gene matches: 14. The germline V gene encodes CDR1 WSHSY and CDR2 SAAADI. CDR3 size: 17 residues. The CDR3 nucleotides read TGCGCCAGCAGTGTTGGGTTTTGGCGGGAGGGCCTCGAGACCCAGTACTTC. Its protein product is CASSVGFWREGLETQYF.

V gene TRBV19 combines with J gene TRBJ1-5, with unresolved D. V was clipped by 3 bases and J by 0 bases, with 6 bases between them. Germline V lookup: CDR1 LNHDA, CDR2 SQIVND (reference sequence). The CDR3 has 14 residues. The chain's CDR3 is CASSIGFSNQPQHF. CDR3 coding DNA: TGTGCCAGTAGTATCGGGTTTAGCAATCAGCCCCAGCATTTT.

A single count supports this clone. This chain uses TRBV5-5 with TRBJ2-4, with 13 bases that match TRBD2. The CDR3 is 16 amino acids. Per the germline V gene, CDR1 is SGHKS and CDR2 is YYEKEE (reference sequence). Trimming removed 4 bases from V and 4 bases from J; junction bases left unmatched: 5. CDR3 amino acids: CASSPSLAGGKNIQYF. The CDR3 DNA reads TGTGCCAGCAGCCCATCACTAGCGGGAGGGAAAAACATTCAGTACTTC.

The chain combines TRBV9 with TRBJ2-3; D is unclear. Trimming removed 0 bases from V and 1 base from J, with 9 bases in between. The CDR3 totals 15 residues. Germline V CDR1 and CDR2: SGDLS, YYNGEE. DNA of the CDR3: TGTGCCAGCAGCGTAGGCTTAGTGGGCACAGATACGCAGTATTTT. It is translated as CASSVGLVGTDTQYF.

The CDR3 loop reads CASSPQGGSGRGEQFF. The CDR3 DNA reads as TGCGCCAGCAGCCCACAAGGGGGTAGCGGGAGAGGTGAGCAGTTCTTC. The chain carries TRBV4-1 and TRBJ2-1; 9 nucleotides match TRBD2. Germline CDR1 reads MGHRA; CDR2 reads YSYEKL. J gave up 9 bases and V 4 bases, and 13 bases lay outside the gene matches. The CDR3 loop spans 16 amino acids.

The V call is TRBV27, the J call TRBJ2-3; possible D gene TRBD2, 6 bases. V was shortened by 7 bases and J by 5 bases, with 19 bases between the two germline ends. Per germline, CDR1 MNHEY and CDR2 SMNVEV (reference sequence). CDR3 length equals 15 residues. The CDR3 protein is CASTRLGGMRDTQYF. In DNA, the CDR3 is TGTGCCAGCACCCGACTAGGTGGGATGAGAGATACGCAGTATTTT.

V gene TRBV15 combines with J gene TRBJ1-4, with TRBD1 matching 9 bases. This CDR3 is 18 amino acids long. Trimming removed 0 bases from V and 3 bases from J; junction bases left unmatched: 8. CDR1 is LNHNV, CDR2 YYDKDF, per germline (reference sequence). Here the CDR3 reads CATSRDHGQGTANEKLFF. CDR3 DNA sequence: TGTGCCACCAGCAGAGATCACGGACAGGGGACGGCTAATGAAAAACTGTTTTTT.

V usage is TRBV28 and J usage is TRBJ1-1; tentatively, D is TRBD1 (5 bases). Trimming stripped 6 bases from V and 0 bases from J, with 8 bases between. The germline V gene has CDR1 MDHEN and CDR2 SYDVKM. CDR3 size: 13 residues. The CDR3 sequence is CASSGGLNTEAFF. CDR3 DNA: TGTGCCAGCAGCGGGGGACTGAACACTGAAGCTTTCTTT.

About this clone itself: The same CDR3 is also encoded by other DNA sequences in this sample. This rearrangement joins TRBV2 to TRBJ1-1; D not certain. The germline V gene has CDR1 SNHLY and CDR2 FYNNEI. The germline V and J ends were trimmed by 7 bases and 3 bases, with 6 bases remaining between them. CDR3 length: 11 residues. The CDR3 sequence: CASISDTEAFF. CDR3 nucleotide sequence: TGTGCCAGCATCTCGGACACTGAAGCTTTCTTT.

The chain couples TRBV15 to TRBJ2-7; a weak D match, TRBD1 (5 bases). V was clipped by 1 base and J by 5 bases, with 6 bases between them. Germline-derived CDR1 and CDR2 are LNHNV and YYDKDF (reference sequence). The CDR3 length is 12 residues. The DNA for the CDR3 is TGTGCCACCAGCAGAGGGGGCGACGAGCAGTACTTC. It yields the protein CATSRGGDEQYF.

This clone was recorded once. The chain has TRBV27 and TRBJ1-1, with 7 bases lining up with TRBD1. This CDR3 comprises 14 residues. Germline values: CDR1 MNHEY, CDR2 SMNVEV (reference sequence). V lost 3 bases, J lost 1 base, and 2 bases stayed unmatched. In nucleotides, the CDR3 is TGTGCCAGCAGTTTCGCAGGGGGGAACACTGAAGCTTTCTTT. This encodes CASSFAGGNTEAFF.

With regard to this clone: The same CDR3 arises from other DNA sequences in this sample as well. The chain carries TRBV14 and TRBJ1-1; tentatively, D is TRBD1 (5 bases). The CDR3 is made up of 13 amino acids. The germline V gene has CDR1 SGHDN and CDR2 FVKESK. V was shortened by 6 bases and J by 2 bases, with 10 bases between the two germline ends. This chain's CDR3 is CASSRQLNTEAFF. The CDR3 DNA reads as TGTGCCAGCAGTAGACAGCTCAACACTGAAGCTTTCTTT.